The 22 T cell receptor beta chains below come from one sample, sequenced in a study of cytotoxic CD8 clonotypes in ibrutinib-treated CLL. Libraries were prepared by immunoSEQ multiplex PCR; TCRdb keeps only in-frame clonotypes and omits some of them. This repertoire shows 200,000 to 250,000 clones, roughly 74% found once; its top ten account for 15% to 17%. Here the sequenced sample was PBMCs, taken after 24 months of ibrutinib treatment. These receptors all stem from a human donor with chronic lymphocytic leukemia.

The gene calls are TRBV28 and TRBJ2-1; perhaps TRBD2 as D (5 bases). The CDR3 covers 14 residues. Germline-derived CDR1 and CDR2 are MDHEN and SYDVKM. Trimming left V 3 bases short and J 3 bases short, with 9 bases between. CDR3 in amino acids: CASSLGSNYNEQFF. As DNA, the CDR3 is TGTGCCAGCAGTTTGGGGAGTAACTACAATGAGCAGTTCTTC. The whole variable domain, remainder taken from reference TRBV28 and TRBJ2-1, is DVKVTQSSRYLVKRTGEKVFLECVQDMDHENMFWYRQDPGLGLRLIYFSYDVKMKEKGDIPEGYSVSREKKERFSLILESASTNQTSMYLCASSLGSNYNEQFFGPGTRLTVL.

The V call is TRBV5-1, the J call TRBJ1-1, with D unresolved. V was shortened by 4 bases and J by 7 bases, with 14 bases between the two germline ends. This CDR3 spans 13 amino acids. CDR1 is SGHRS and CDR2 is YFSETQ in the germline V gene. In DNA form, the CDR3 reads TGCGCCAGCAGCCGGCTTCGGGGAATTGAAGCTTTCTTT. It yields the protein CASSRLRGIEAFF.

This chain joins TRBV18 and TRBJ1-3; D gene unclear. The CDR3 covers 15 residues. Looked up from germline, CDR1 is KGHSH and CDR2 is LQKENI. V gave up 2 bases and J gave up 3 bases, with 11 bases separating them. Here the CDR3 reads CASSPGPGDGNTIYF. The CDR3 nucleotides are TGTGCCAGCTCACCAGGGCCGGGAGATGGAAACACCATATATTTT.

This clone was seen more than once but under ten times. The chain employs TRBV11-2 and TRBJ2-1; D is unresolved. From germline, CDR1 is SGHAT and CDR2 FQNNGV. This CDR3 contains 14 residues. V was pared by 5 bases and J by 5 bases, with 13 bases between. The CDR3 nucleotides read TGTGCCAGCAGCGAAAACGTGGTTAACAATGAGCAGTTCTTC. Protein product: CASSENVVNNEQFF.

This chain uses TRBV2 with TRBJ2-3, with 8 positions matching TRBD2. The germline V gene encodes CDR1 SNHLY and CDR2 FYNNEI. The CDR3 is 16 residues long. After removal of 3 bases from V and 4 bases from J, the junction contained 9 bases not matched to a gene. The CDR3 here is CASSEMELADSDTQYF. As DNA, the CDR3 is TGTGCCAGCAGTGAGATGGAACTAGCGGACTCAGATACGCAGTATTTT. The full variable domain, in which reference TRBV2 and TRBJ2-3 provide the parts outside the CDR3, is EPEVTQTPSHQVTQMGQEVILRCVPISNHLYFYWYRQILGQKVEFLVSFYNNEISEKSEIFDDQFSVERPDGSNFTLKIRSTKLEDSAMYFCASSEMELADSDTQYFGPGTRLTVL.

This clone has only one observation. The J gene is TRBJ1-1, the V gene TRBV7-2; 7 positions agree with TRBD1. The V segment lost 4 bases and the J segment 3 bases; nucleotides outside the gene matches: 5. From germline, CDR1 is SGHTA and CDR2 FQGNSA. This CDR3 has 14 amino acids. This CDR3 reads CASSSGDRYTEAFF. The CDR3 DNA reads TGTGCCAGCAGCTCCGGGGACAGATACACTGAAGCTTTCTTT.

The J gene is TRBJ2-7, the V gene TRBV15; D gene ambiguous. Germline CDR1 reads LNHNV; CDR2 reads YYDKDF (reference sequence). Trimming stripped 0 bases from V and 1 base from J, with 7 bases between. This CDR3 region has 14 residues. The CDR3 sequence is CATSRDHRSYEQYF. DNA for the CDR3: TGTGCCACCAGCAGAGATCATCGGTCCTACGAGCAGTACTTC.

The chain joins TRBV7-2 to TRBJ2-5, with 7 bases matching TRBD2. J lost 1 base, V lost 3 bases, and 8 bases had no gene match. Germline V gene lookup returns CDR1 SGHTA and CDR2 FQGNSA. The CDR3 consists of 16 residues. The CDR3 region has the DNA TGTGCCAGCAGCTTTTCTGATAAGCGGGGCCAAGAGACCCAGTACTTC. It is translated as CASSFSDKRGQETQYF.

This clone was picked up one time. The chain links TRBV28 to TRBJ2-7; possibly TRBD1 for D (5 bases). Per the germline V gene, CDR1 is MDHEN and CDR2 is SYDVKM. V gave up 8 bases and J gave up 0 bases, with 14 bases separating them. CDR3 length: 14 residues. CDR3 residues: CASGRGGYSYEQYF. The CDR3 DNA sequence: TGTGCCAGCGGAAGGGGCGGATACTCCTACGAGCAGTACTTC. Complete variable domain (other parts from reference TRBV28 and TRBJ2-7): DVKVTQSSRYLVKRTGEKVFLECVQDMDHENMFWYRQDPGLGLRLIYFSYDVKMKEKGDIPEGYSVSREKKERFSLILESASTNQTSMYLCASGRGGYSYEQYFGPGTRLTVT.

This clone has a handful of counts. The V and J genes are TRBV6-5 and TRBJ2-7; maybe TRBD1 (6 bases). Germline values: CDR1 MNHEY, CDR2 SVGAGI. Deletions cut 4 bases from V and 2 bases from J, with 12 bases between. This CDR3 spans 14 amino acids. The CDR3 DNA reads TGTGCCAGCAGTTCCCCTGGGGGCACCTACGAGCAGTACTTC. Encoded protein: CASSSPGGTYEQYF.

The chain recombines TRBV28 with TRBJ1-1; no clear D gene. Germline V lookup: CDR1 MDHEN, CDR2 SYDVKM. The CDR3 length is 13 residues. Trimming shortened V by 8 bases and J by 0 bases, and 10 bases separated the two germline ends. The CDR3 sequence: CASRTPLNTEAFF. Here the CDR3 DNA reads TGTGCCAGCCGCACGCCCCTGAACACTGAAGCTTTCTTT.

This clone has only one observation. The gene calls are TRBV29-1 and TRBJ2-3; D remains unclear. Germline V gene data show CDR1 as SQVTM and CDR2 as ANQGSEA. The CDR3 runs 12 residues. V was trimmed by 4 bases and J by 3 bases, leaving 8 bases between them. The CDR3 sequence is CSVVVTTDTQYF. Here the CDR3 DNA reads TGCAGCGTTGTAGTGACGACAGATACGCAGTATTTT.

V is TRBV19 and J is TRBJ2-7, with 8 bases that match TRBD2. The CDR3 is made up of 16 amino acids. V lost 4 bases and J lost 1; bases outside the gene matches: 9. Germline assignment: CDR1 LNHDA and CDR2 SQIVND (reference sequence). This CDR3 reads CASSTIGLATSYEQYF. DNA for the CDR3: TGTGCCAGTAGTACCATTGGACTAGCCACTTCCTACGAGCAGTACTTC.

In regard to this clone: Other DNA sequences in the sample encode the same CDR3. The chain employs TRBV27 and TRBJ2-7, with unresolved D. The CDR3 runs 14 residues. V was shortened by 2 bases and J by 0 bases, with 8 bases between the two germline ends. Germline CDR1 MNHEY, CDR2 SMNVEV (reference sequence). CDR3 amino acids: CASSLGRSSYEQYF. The DNA of the CDR3 is TGTGCCAGCAGTTTAGGGCGGAGCTCCTACGAGCAGTACTTC.

CDR3 bases: TGTGCCAGCAGCCGACCGACAGGGGGCTCCTACGAGCAGTACTTC. Translating it yields CASSRPTGGSYEQYF. V usage is TRBV28 and J usage is TRBJ2-7; 9 bases line up with TRBD1. The CDR3 length is 15 residues. Germline CDR1 is MDHEN and CDR2 is SYDVKM. J was trimmed by 0 bases and V by 6 bases; bases with no gene match: 6.

This chain joins TRBV4-3 and TRBJ2-1, with a weak D call TRBD2 (5 bases). Germline loops: CDR1 LGHNA, CDR2 YSLEER. Deletions cut 5 bases from V and 7 bases from J, with 24 bases between. The CDR3 is 17 residues long. The CDR3 DNA is TGCGCCAGCAGCAAGGGTCCGGGATCTAGCCCTAATAATGAGCAGTTCTTC. It yields the protein CASSKGPGSSPNNEQFF.

The J gene is TRBJ1-2, the V gene TRBV6-5, with a tentative D call TRBD1 (5 bases). The V end was cut by 8 bases, the J end by 3 bases, with 10 bases between. The germline V gene has CDR1 MNHEY and CDR2 SVGAGI. The CDR3 is made up of 12 amino acids. The CDR3 bases are TGTGCCAGCGGTTTGACAGACTATGGCTACACCTTC. Amino acids: CASGLTDYGYTF.

The rearrangement joins TRBV9 to TRBJ2-1; 10 nucleotides line up with TRBD1. Germline lookup yields CDR1 SGDLS and CDR2 YYNGEE. After removal of 7 bases from V and 7 bases from J, the junction contained 2 bases not matched to a gene. The CDR3 is made up of 12 amino acids. CDR3 sequence: CASEGQGNEQFF. The CDR3 DNA reads as TGTGCCAGCGAGGGACAGGGGAATGAGCAGTTCTTC.

The rearrangement uses TRBV9 and TRBJ1-1; D not resolved. The germline V gene encodes CDR1 SGDLS and CDR2 YYNGEE. This CDR3 contains 14 residues. V was clipped by 4 bases and J by 3 bases, with 13 bases between them. The DNA for the CDR3 is TGTGCCAGCAGCTTGATTCGTAAGGACACTGAAGCTTTCTTT. Translated: CASSLIRKDTEAFF.

The chain has TRBV28 and TRBJ1-5; D is unresolved. Deletions cut 2 bases from V and 1 base from J, with 15 bases between. Germline V gives CDR1 MDHEN, CDR2 SYDVKM. The CDR3 has 17 residues. This CDR3 is CASSLRLTLRSNQPQHF. For the CDR3, the DNA is TGTGCCAGCAGTTTACGTCTGACCCTGAGGAGCAATCAGCCCCAGCATTTT.

V gene TRBV7-2 combines with J gene TRBJ1-5; tentative D call: TRBD1 (5 bases). V lost 1 base to trimming and J lost 3 bases, with 10 bases between them. Per the germline V gene, CDR1 is SGHTA and CDR2 is FQGNSA. The CDR3 consists of 15 residues. The CDR3: CASSLVTGINQPQHF. CDR3 coding DNA: TGTGCCAGCAGCTTAGTAACAGGAATCAATCAGCCCCAGCATTTT.

The V and J genes are TRBV7-2 and TRBJ1-3; 7 bases match TRBD1. CDR1 SGHTA and CDR2 FQGNSA come from the germline V gene. The CDR3 spans 16 residues. With 5 bases clipped from V and 0 bases from J, the junction kept 7 bases outside the gene matches. Here the CDR3 reads CASSLRGQSSGNTIYF. Written as DNA, the CDR3 is TGTGCCAGCAGCCTTCGGGGACAGAGCTCTGGAAACACCATATATTTT.